A single sample gave rise to the 14 T cell receptor beta chains below, sequenced in a study of identifying expanded T cells in peripheral blood. This table comes from immunoSEQ multiplex PCR, and its TCRdb copy is limited to in-frame clones, with some not included. The sample carries about 85,000 clones, about 89% recorded once. Sequences were obtained from blood. The receptors originated from a person aged 18 to 75 in good health.

This sequence joins TRBV19 and TRBJ1-5; D gene unclear. Trimming removed 1 base from V and 2 bases from J, with 9 bases in between. The CDR3 consists of 15 residues. Looked up from germline, CDR1 is LNHDA and CDR2 is SQIVND (reference sequence). CDR3 coding DNA: TGTGCCAGTAGTATAGTTGGGGAAGGCAATCAGCCCCAGCATTTT. Its protein is CASSIVGEGNQPQHF.

The chain employs TRBV5-5 and TRBJ1-1; no firm D call. V was clipped by 0 bases and J by 0 bases, with 0 bases between them. The germline CDR1 and CDR2 sequences are SGHKS and YYEKEE (reference sequence). The CDR3 loop spans 12 amino acids. The CDR3 loop is CASSLVNTEAFF. The CDR3 DNA reads as TGTGCCAGCAGCTTGGTGAACACTGAAGCTTTCTTT.

V is TRBV5-1 and J is TRBJ1-2; TRBD1 agrees at 11 bases. Germline loops: CDR1 SGHRS, CDR2 YFSETQ. V lost 7 bases, J lost 5 bases, and 13 bases stayed unmatched. The CDR3 has 16 amino acids. The CDR3 coding sequence is TGCGCCAGCGGAGCCGGGACAGGGGGTAATTCATATGGCTACACCTTC. Translated, it gives CASGAGTGGNSYGYTF. The whole variable domain, filled in from reference TRBV5-1 and TRBJ1-2, reads KAGVTQTPRYLIKTRGQQVTLSCSPISGHRSVSWYQQTPGQGLQFLFEYFSETQRNKGNFPGRFSGRQFSNSRSEMNVSTLELGDSALYLCASGAGTGGNSYGYTFGSGTRLTVV.

The chain has TRBV7-2 and TRBJ1-2; D uncertain. Germline V CDR1 and CDR2: SGHTA, FQGNSA. The ends were cut back, 1 base at V and 8 bases at J, with 11 bases in the middle. There are 13 residues in the CDR3. In nucleotides, the CDR3 is TGTGCCAGCAGCTTAGACAACCCTCAGGGCTACACCTTC. Residues: CASSLDNPQGYTF.

In its sample, this clone was seen a few times. V is TRBV5-6 and J is TRBJ1-2, with TRBD1 matching 8 bases. The CDR3 sequence is 13 residues long. The V gene end was trimmed by 3 bases and the J gene end by 7 bases; junction bases not matched to a gene: 5. Germline V gene sequence: CDR1 SGHDT, CDR2 YYEEEE. The CDR3 spells CASSYGQGSGYTF. The CDR3 region has the DNA TGTGCCAGCAGCTATGGACAGGGCTCTGGCTACACCTTC.

This clone was counted once. V usage is TRBV27 and J usage is TRBJ2-2; D is ambiguous. The CDR3 is made up of 14 amino acids. The V end was cut by 6 bases, the J end by 4 bases, with 12 bases between. Germline loops: CDR1 MNHEY, CDR2 SMNVEV (reference sequence). The CDR3: CASSPFQLTGELFF. In nucleotides, the CDR3 is TGTGCCAGCAGCCCCTTTCAGCTCACCGGGGAGCTGTTTTTT.

The V gene is TRBV7-3, the J gene TRBJ2-3; D gene ambiguous. This CDR3 region has 14 residues. The ends were cut back, 4 bases at V and 2 bases at J, with 10 bases in the middle. Germline V gene sequence: CDR1 SGHTA, CDR2 FQGTGA. This CDR3 is CASSYGPLTDTQYF. The CDR3 DNA follows: TGTGCCAGCAGCTACGGACCCCTCACAGATACGCAGTATTTT.

The CDR3 loop is CASSRTSGAPDTQYF. The CDR3, as DNA: TGCGCCAGCAGCAGGACTAGCGGGGCCCCAGATACGCAGTATTTT. The J gene is TRBJ2-3, the V gene TRBV5-1; 12 bases match TRBD2. With 4 bases clipped from V and 4 bases from J, the junction kept 4 bases outside the gene matches. CDR1 and CDR2 from the germline V gene are SGHRS and YFSETQ. CDR3 length equals 15 residues.

The J gene is TRBJ2-7, the V gene TRBV2, with a weak D call TRBD1 (5 bases). The V and J ends lost 7 bases and 3 bases respectively, with 13 bases between them. Germline V CDR1 and CDR2: SNHLY, FYNNEI. The CDR3 has 13 residues. The CDR3 here is CASTSLDIYEQYF. CDR3 DNA: TGTGCCAGCACCTCTTTGGACATCTACGAGCAGTACTTC.

The rearrangement joins TRBV5-5 to TRBJ1-1; D perhaps matches TRBD1 (5 bases). This CDR3 spans 15 amino acids. Trimming shortened V by 4 bases and J by 3 bases, and 16 bases separated the two germline ends. The germline V gene encodes CDR1 SGHKS and CDR2 YYEKEE (reference sequence). The CDR3 DNA sequence: TGTGCCAGCAGCGAGAGTCCCTTGGGGGACACTGAAGCTTTCTTT. This sequence encodes CASSESPLGDTEAFF.

This chain links TRBV4-1 with TRBJ2-3; D is unresolved. This CDR3 contains 12 residues. The V and J ends lost 1 base and 6 bases respectively, with 5 bases between them. Germline-derived CDR1 and CDR2 are MGHRA and YSYEKL. The CDR3 region is CASSQVTDTQYF. CDR3 DNA sequence: TGCGCCAGCAGCCAAGTTACCGATACGCAGTATTTT.

The CDR3 DNA sequence: TGTGCCAGCAGCCCAGCCGGGACAGAGAATGAGCAGTTCTTC. This encodes CASSPAGTENEQFF. This sequence joins TRBV9 and TRBJ2-1, with TRBD1 identical over 7 bases. The CDR3 spans 14 residues. Per the germline V gene, CDR1 is SGDLS and CDR2 is YYNGEE. V gave up 4 bases and J gave up 7 bases; unmatched junction bases: 8.

On this clone: The junction shows a germline mismatch at one end, possibly a read error. The chain combines TRBV2 with TRBJ1-5, with D uncertain. The CDR3 runs 14 residues. CDR1 and CDR2 (germline): SNHLY, FYNNEI. The CDR3 sequence is CASTEASGNQPQHF. The CDR3 region has the DNA TGTGCCAGCACTGAAGCGTCTGGGAATCAGCCCCAGCATTTT.

V and J are TRBV11-2 and TRBJ2-3, with 8 bases fitting TRBD1. There are 13 residues in the CDR3. Per the germline V gene, CDR1 is SGHAT and CDR2 is FQNNGV. J was trimmed by 10 bases and V by 0 bases; bases with no gene match: 3. The CDR3 loop is CASSLETGVAQYF. The CDR3 DNA sequence: TGTGCCAGCAGCTTAGAGACAGGGGTAGCGCAGTATTTT. The full variable domain, rest sourced from reference TRBV11-2 and TRBJ2-3, is EAGVAQSPRYKIIEKRQSVAFWCNPISGHATLYWYQQILGQGPKLLIQFQNNGVVDDSQLPKDRFSAERLKGVDSTLKIQPAKLEDSAVYLCASSLETGVAQYFGPGTRLTVL.